The present T cell receptor beta chain was sequenced within a study of PD-L1 blockade in urothelial cancer. Study context: Atezolizumab therapy began for patients in the mid-2010s, dosed at 1,200 mg intravenously every 3 weeks. Most patients, twenty-five of 29, were males with bladder-origin cancer. At 3 weeks (second dose) and 6 weeks after starting treatment, blood was analyzed.

TCRdb keeps only in-frame clones here, not all; method: immunoSEQ multiplex PCR. The data show approximately 65,000 clones, approximately 91% seen once. Sequenced here: PBMCs, sampled around atezolizumab (anti-PD-L1) treatment. The clonotype originates from a man in his sixties with urothelial cancer.

CDR3 loop: CASSLGGGRGETQYF. As DNA, the CDR3 is TGTGCCAGCAGCTTGGGAGGCGGGAGGGGGGAGACCCAGTACTTC. The rearrangement joins TRBV5-4 to TRBJ2-5; 9 bases line up with TRBD2. V trimming: 0 bases; J trimming: 5 bases; junction bases outside the gene matches: 5. This CDR3 region has 15 residues. Germline V gene sequence: CDR1 SGHNT, CDR2 YYREEE (reference sequence).